This T cell receptor (beta chain) appears in the sequencing data of a study of a mutant IDH1 vaccine in newly diagnosed glioma (dated by TCRdb to the early 2020s). In the study overall: Vaccination started 4-6 weeks after radiotherapy alone, or was given together with temozolomide cycles in the groups whose treatment included chemotherapy. Of the 25 to 35 patients who were treated, around 62% were male and about 40% were female, and the mean age was around 40 years. Before enrollment, most patients had been given radiochemotherapy with temozolomide as standard therapy, while the rest had received either radiotherapy alone or temozolomide alone. Peripheral blood was collected at six visits: V03 (baseline), V05, V07, V10, V12 and V13. The week-35 safety follow-up was designated visit V12, and the week-47 end of study was designated visit V13. Longitudinal TCRB deep sequencing was done for 25 to 30 treated patients, wherever samples were available for exploratory analyses. Results the study describes overall, beyond this receptor: The authors stated that sample limitations prevented analyses of patient blood samples from being reproduced. Immune responses induced by the vaccine were seen in around 93% of patients across multiple MHC alleles. Availability determined which PBMC samples were chosen for TCRB deep sequencing. Changes in the top peripheral T cell clonotypes picked up by TCRB sequencing did not appear to be linked to pseudoprogression.

Interpreted using the paper, the time point label stands for: week 35, safety follow-up. Each vaccine dose was 300 ug of a 20-mer mutant IDH1 peptide in Montanide, given subcutaneously with topical imiquimod. Eight vaccinations were administered to patients in weeks 1, 3, 5, 7, 11, 15, 19 and 23, corresponding to visits V03 through V10. Newly diagnosed WHO grade 3 or 4 IDH1-mutant astrocytomas showing loss of nuclear ATRX were present in the donors. The samples were drawn from NOA16, a multicentre, single-arm, open-label phase I trial in Germany that tested a mutant IDH1 peptide vaccine in humans for the first time. The DNeasy Blood and Tissue Kit was used to extract genomic DNA from EDTA blood for TCRB sequencing. V is trimmed back by 7 bases and J by 7 bases, and the junction contains 7 bases that no gene match accounts for. Reading from cysteine to phenylalanine, the CDR3 counts 14 amino acids. Of all the DNA, just the CDR3 is kept, 42 bases in frame from base 1. CDR1 and CDR2, per the germline V gene, are SGHAT and FQNNGV.

Library prep was done by the immunoSEQ multiplex PCR assay. Rearranged TCR beta chain sequences were amplified with the hsTCRB Kit following the manufacturer's protocol. TCRB libraries were sequenced on an Illumina MiSeq. Turning to the authors' computational methods: Demultiplexing, trimming and gene mapping were performed with the kit vendor's proprietary platform. In TCRdb, the immuneACCESS table is reduced to in-frame sequences with V and J assigned. These tables do not hold every clone; where another copy was compared, an unresolved V gene accounts for under half, and the others remain unexplained. The V and J calls and the clone size are those of that table, but D and trimming were determined from the DNA. For this sample the table gives some 33,000 clones, of which 70% to 85% were detected only once. Jointly, the top ten make up 15% to 17% of the sample. To note about this clone: Its target antigen remains unknown. Base qualities are not recorded, but no much larger clone differs from it by a single base.

The sequence joins TRBV11-2 to TRBJ1-4, with 9 bases in between that match TRBD1. Sample: PBMCs, taken from a glioma patient whose treatment included an IDH1 peptide vaccine. The source of this sequence is a man aged 25 to 40 with glioma. For the CDR3, the sequence is CASTPGDRAEKLFF. The base sequence is TGTGCCAGCACCCCCGGGGACAGGGCTGAAAAACTGTTTTTT.